Presented here are 18 T cell receptor beta chains from one specimen sequenced in a study of spatial heterogeneity in lung cancer (dated by TCRdb to the late 2010s). Read against the paper, the sample's time point label means: sample taken at primary tumor resection. The antigens these receptors bind are not known. Results the study describes overall, beyond this receptor: A correlation was observed between the number of expanded intratumoral alpha and beta TCRs and the tumor nonsynonymous mutation count.

Library prep was done by 5' RACE. For sequencing, a NextSeq 500 was employed. TCRdb cleaned the public reads at Q25 with fastp, built clones with MiXCR and kept in-frame beta chains. Entries that share a CDR3 protein sequence are merged under the most common genes and DNA. Within this sample are 4,400 or so distinct CDR3 sequences, with roughly an eighth of them counted one time only. About 26% of the sample belongs to the ten largest clones. The sample in question was lung tumor tissue, obtained at surgery. These receptors all come from a male donor with early-stage non-small cell lung cancer.

V gene TRBV20-1 combines with J gene TRBJ2-2; 8 bases map to TRBD2. The CDR3 extends over 17 amino acids. CDR1 DFQATT and CDR2 SNEGSKA come from the germline V gene (reference sequence). Trimming at V came to 5 bases and at J to 3 bases, leaving 14 bases not matched to a gene. The CDR3, as DNA: TGCAGTGCTCTCAGGCCGCGGGGGGAGTTGTACACCGGGGAGCTGTTTTTT. Protein: CSALRPRGELYTGELFF.

The V call is TRBV10-3, the J call TRBJ1-2; D unclear. V was cut by 10 bases and J by 8 bases, with 17 bases left in between. The CDR3 length is 12 residues. Germline V gene lookup returns CDR1 ENHRY and CDR2 SYGVKD. In nucleotides, the CDR3 is TGTGCCAGACAAGGGTGGTTGGAAGGCTACACCTTC. Protein: CARQGWLEGYTF.

This clonotype was found a few times. The chain uses TRBV6-5 and TRBJ1-5; weak D call: TRBD1 (5 bases). The CDR3 runs to 14 residues. In germline, CDR1 is MNHEY, CDR2 SVGAGI. Trimming took 5 bases from V and 5 from J, leaving 13 bases between them. The CDR3 DNA sequence: TGTGCCAGCAGTGCGAACCGGGACCATCAGCCCCAGCATTTT. Encoded protein: CASSANRDHQPQHF.

This clonotype was found many times. The rearrangement joins TRBV11-2 to TRBJ2-2; 7 bases fit TRBD2. The CDR3 runs 20 residues. The V segment lost 5 bases and the J segment 7 bases; nucleotides outside the gene matches: 25. Germline CDR1 SGHAT, CDR2 FQNNGV. This CDR3 is CASSPNLSGSSGSLGGELFF. The CDR3, as DNA: TGTGCCAGCAGCCCCAACCTCTCGGGGTCTAGCGGTTCCCTCGGCGGGGAGCTGTTTTTT.

This clonotype ranks as medium-sized. The chain joins TRBV4-3 to TRBJ2-1; TRBD2 agrees at 7 bases. J was trimmed by 3 bases and V by 4 bases; bases with no gene match: 3. Germline loops: CDR1 LGHNA, CDR2 YSLEER. The CDR3 consists of 14 residues. The CDR3 is CASSPGGGYNEQFF. The CDR3 DNA reads as TGCGCCAGCAGCCCGGGCGGGGGCTACAATGAGCAGTTCTTC.

This clonotype was recorded many times. V gene TRBV29-1 combines with J gene TRBJ2-5; D is unresolved. V dropped 3 bases and J dropped 3 bases, with 8 bases sitting between them. Looked up from germline, CDR1 is SQVTM and CDR2 is ANQGSEA. The length of the CDR3 is 12 residues. The CDR3 nucleotides read TGCAGCGTTGATTCCGGAAAAGAGACCCAGTACTTC. Its protein is CSVDSGKETQYF.

Sample share makes this clonotype medium-sized. V usage is TRBV28 and J usage is TRBJ1-2, with D unclear. The CDR3 length is 11 residues. Germline V CDR1 and CDR2: MDHEN, SYDVKM. Trimming removed 5 bases from V and 3 bases from J, with 4 bases in between. CDR3 region: CASSQDYGYTF. The CDR3 DNA sequence: TGTGCCAGCAGTCAGGACTATGGCTACACCTTC.

V usage is TRBV20-1 and J usage is TRBJ2-3; the match to TRBD1 covers 12 bases. This CDR3 contains 16 residues. From germline, CDR1 is DFQATT and CDR2 SNEGSKA (reference sequence). With V trimmed by 3 bases and J by 2 bases, 6 bases remained unmatched. The CDR3 sequence: CSASGTGGLLTDTQYF. The CDR3 DNA is TGCAGTGCTAGCGGGACAGGGGGCTTACTCACAGATACGCAGTATTTT.

This clonotype ranks as medium-sized. V usage is TRBV6-5 and J usage is TRBJ1-6; D unclear. This CDR3 comprises 13 residues. V was pared by 8 bases and J by 9 bases, with 14 bases between. Germline CDR1 is MNHEY and CDR2 is SVGAGI. CDR3: CASRFSTASPLHF. CDR3 in DNA: TGTGCCAGCCGGTTCAGCACGGCTTCACCCCTCCACTTT.

This clonotype is deemed medium-sized. The chain uses TRBV29-1 and TRBJ2-3; no definite D call. The CDR3 totals 13 residues. Germline V lookup: CDR1 SQVTM, CDR2 ANQGSEA. The V and J ends lost 6 bases and 4 bases respectively, with 14 bases between them. CDR3 DNA: TGCAGCGTCCGCTGGGTGGGCGCAGATACGCAGTATTTT. This codes for CSVRWVGADTQYF.

At least ten counts were recorded for this clonotype. This chain joins TRBV25-1 and TRBJ2-1; 12 bases fit TRBD1. Germline V lookup: CDR1 MGHDK, CDR2 SYGVNS. V gave up 1 base and J gave up 8 bases; unmatched junction bases: 3. CDR3 length: 15 residues. In DNA, the CDR3 is TGTGCCAGCAGTGAATGGGGACAGGGGGCCTATGAGCAGTTCTTC. It is translated as CASSEWGQGAYEQFF. Full variable domain (rest looked up from reference TRBV25-1 and TRBJ2-1): EADIYQTPRYLVIGTGKKITLECSQTMGHDKMYWYQQDPGMELHLIHYSYGVNSTEKGDLSSESTVSRIRTEHFPLTLESARPSHTSQYLCASSEWGQGAYEQFFGPGTRLTVL.

This clonotype has at least ten counts. The chain is built from TRBV11-2 and TRBJ2-3; perhaps D is TRBD1 or TRBD2 (5 bases each). Trimming stripped 6 bases from V and 0 bases from J, with 10 bases between. Germline CDR1 is SGHAT and CDR2 is FQNNGV. The CDR3 is 14 amino acids. The chain's CDR3 is CASRPGPSTDTQYF. CDR3 DNA: TGTGCCAGCAGACCGGGACCGAGCACAGATACGCAGTATTTT.

The table lists this clonotype with many counts. The chain recombines TRBV27 with TRBJ1-6; the match to TRBD1 covers 7 bases. The V and J ends lost 6 bases and 7 bases, in that order; junction bases with no gene match: 12. The CDR3 contains 16 residues. The germline gives CDR1 MNHEY, CDR2 SMNVEV (reference sequence). The CDR3 reads CASRNLKQGNNSPLHF. The CDR3 region has the DNA TGTGCCAGCAGAAACCTGAAACAGGGGAACAATTCACCCCTCCACTTT.

This clonotype rates as medium-sized. The V call is TRBV4-2, the J call TRBJ2-7; D is perhaps TRBD1 or TRBD2 (5 bases each). Deletions cut 1 base from V and 3 bases from J, with 13 bases between. The CDR3 runs 15 residues. Germline assignment: CDR1 LGHNA and CDR2 YNFKEQ. CDR3 in DNA: TGTGCCAGCAGCCAAGGGCTGGGACCCCGCTACGAGCAGTACTTC. Its protein product is CASSQGLGPRYEQYF.

This clonotype occurred many times. J is TRBJ2-3 and V is TRBV7-9, with 7 bases that match TRBD2. This CDR3 region has 12 residues. Germline CDR1 and CDR2: SEHNR and FQNEAQ (reference sequence). V lost 5 bases to trimming and J lost 11 bases; unmatched junction nucleotides: 7. CDR3 loop: CASSRQAGWQYF. The DNA of the CDR3 is TGTGCCAGCAGCCGTCAAGCGGGATGGCAGTATTTT.

This clonotype qualifies as medium-sized (0.01 to 0.1%). V gene TRBV28 combines with J gene TRBJ2-1; no clear D gene. This CDR3 has 12 amino acids. CDR1 is MDHEN, CDR2 SYDVKM, per germline. Between the trimmed V and J ends, which lost 3 bases and 4 bases, there was a span of 4 bases. The CDR3 sequence is CASSFRYNEQFF. DNA for the CDR3: TGTGCCAGCAGTTTTAGATACAATGAGCAGTTCTTC. Full variable domain (rest looked up from reference TRBV28 and TRBJ2-1): DVKVTQSSRYLVKRTGEKVFLECVQDMDHENMFWYRQDPGLGLRLIYFSYDVKMKEKGDIPEGYSVSREKKERFSLILESASTNQTSMYLCASSFRYNEQFFGPGTRLTVL.

In its sample, this clonotype ranks as medium-sized. The chain has TRBV5-1 and TRBJ2-5; 8 bases match TRBD2. CDR1 is SGHRS and CDR2 is YFSETQ in the germline V gene. V lost 0 bases, J lost 1 base, and 8 bases stayed unmatched. There are 17 residues in the CDR3. The CDR3 reads CASSLVLAGLRQETQYF. The DNA for the CDR3 is TGCGCCAGCAGCTTGGTGCTAGCGGGCCTCCGCCAAGAGACCCAGTACTTC.

This clonotype is medium-sized (0.01 to 0.1%) in the sample. CDR3 coding DNA: TGTGCCAGCGGCACACTACAGAAACCAGTCCACACCTTC. The encoded protein is CASGTLQKPVHTF. The J gene is TRBJ1-2, the V gene TRBV6-6; D is undetermined. CDR1 MNHNY and CDR2 SVGAGI come from the germline V gene (reference sequence). V dropped 8 bases and J dropped 12 bases, with 22 bases sitting between them. The CDR3 loop spans 13 amino acids.